Presented here are 21 T cell receptor beta chains from one specimen sequenced in a study of CD8 T cells in ankylosing spondylitis. TCRdb re-called the 5' RACE reads through MiXCR, storing one row per CDR3 protein. The sample contains around 250,000 distinct CDR3 sequences, about 10% of which appear only once. The source material was blood, either unsorted or a sorted T cell fraction (not recorded which). The receptors stem from a male donor with ankylosing spondylitis or in good health (not recorded which).

This clonotype was recorded at least ten times. The genes are TRBV12-3 or TRBV12-4 and TRBJ2-1, with D perhaps TRBD2 (5 bases). The ends were cut back, 3 bases at V and 5 bases at J, with 17 bases in the middle. The CDR3 is 16 amino acids. CDR3 nucleotide sequence: TGTGCCAGCAGTTTCCCACGAGGGCTCTTTAACAATGAGCAGTTCTTC. As protein: CASSFPRGLFNNEQFF.

In this sample, this clonotype turned up a few times. The chain is built from TRBV28 and TRBJ1-5; unclear D gene. Trimming took 3 bases from V and 5 from J, leaving 11 bases between them. Germline lookup yields CDR1 MDHEN and CDR2 SYDVKM. This CDR3 spans 14 amino acids. Here the CDR3 DNA reads TGTGCCAGCAGTTTCTGGTCGGCCGATCAGCCCCAGCATTTT. Residues: CASSFWSADQPQHF. The variable domain in full, completed from reference TRBV28 and TRBJ1-5, reads DVKVTQSSRYLVKRTGEKVFLECVQDMDHENMFWYRQDPGLGLRLIYFSYDVKMKEKGDIPEGYSVSREKKERFSLILESASTNQTSMYLCASSFWSADQPQHFGDGTRLSIL.

The chain combines TRBV11-1 with TRBJ2-3, with 7 bases that match TRBD2. The CDR3 is 16 amino acids. Trimming took 3 bases from V and 4 from J; bases not matched to a gene: 10. Looked up from germline, CDR1 is SGHAT and CDR2 is FQDESV (reference sequence). For the CDR3, the DNA is TGTGCCAGCAGCTTGTTGCGGGAGCCCGTGGCAGATACGCAGTATTTT. Amino acids: CASSLLREPVADTQYF.

This clonotype was observed a few times. The chain uses TRBV5-1 and TRBJ2-1; 9 bases are shared with TRBD2. From germline, CDR1 is SGHRS and CDR2 YFSETQ. Trimming took 5 bases from V and 6 from J; bases not matched to a gene: 6. CDR3 length equals 14 residues. The DNA for the CDR3 is TGCGCCAGCAGTTCCGGGACTAGCACCAATGAGCAGTTCTTC. Its protein is CASSSGTSTNEQFF. The whole variable domain, filled in from reference TRBV5-1 and TRBJ2-1, reads KAGVTQTPRYLIKTRGQQVTLSCSPISGHRSVSWYQQTPGQGLQFLFEYFSETQRNKGNFPGRFSGRQFSNSRSEMNVSTLELGDSALYLCASSSGTSTNEQFFGPGTRLTVL.

This clonotype showed up many times. J is TRBJ1-1 and V is TRBV3-1; maybe TRBD1 (6 bases). The V and J ends lost 4 bases and 4 bases respectively, with 10 bases between them. Looked up from germline, CDR1 is LGHDT and CDR2 is YNNKEL (reference sequence). This CDR3 is built from 13 residues. The CDR3 bases are TGTGCCAGCAGCCGAGGGGGGACCACTGAAGCTTTCTTT. It encodes CASSRGGTTEAFF.

This clonotype was observed a few times. The chain has TRBV29-1 and TRBJ1-1; D unclear. Per the germline V gene, CDR1 is SQVTM and CDR2 is ANQGSEA. The CDR3 is 12 residues long. V was shortened by 0 bases and J by 8 bases, with 10 bases between the two germline ends. The CDR3 DNA reads TGCAGCGTTGAAGATACGGCTGAAGAAGCTTTCTTT. Translated: CSVEDTAEEAFF.

There are many counts of this clonotype. This rearrangement joins TRBV20-1 to TRBJ1-2; D is unresolved. Germline CDR1 DFQATT, CDR2 SNEGSKA (reference sequence). The CDR3 contains 14 residues. Between the trimmed V and J ends, which lost 1 base and 2 bases, there was a span of 11 bases. The CDR3 loop is CSARVKVENYGYTF. The CDR3 DNA reads as TGCAGTGCTAGAGTGAAGGTGGAGAACTATGGCTACACCTTC.

This clonotype showed up many times. V usage is TRBV12-3 or TRBV12-4 and J usage is TRBJ2-1, with TRBD2 identical over 12 bases. The CDR3 is made up of 16 amino acids. Trimming removed 7 bases from V and 5 bases from J; junction bases left unmatched: 9. This CDR3 is CASMVYGLAGHNEQFF. DNA for the CDR3: TGTGCCAGCATGGTGTACGGACTAGCGGGGCACAATGAGCAGTTCTTC.

Only a few counts were recorded for this clonotype. V and J are TRBV25-1 and TRBJ2-5; TRBD1 is a possible D gene (6 bases). Germline assignment: CDR1 MGHDK and CDR2 SYGVNS. The V end lost 4 bases, the J end lost 5 bases, and 20 bases lay between the germline ends. There are 16 residues in the CDR3. Here the CDR3 reads CASSARDTRHLETQYF. DNA for the CDR3: TGTGCCAGCAGTGCTCGGGACACCCGACATCTTGAGACCCAGTACTTC.

This clonotype was found a few times. The chain recombines TRBV7-2 with TRBJ2-5; 8 bases line up with TRBD2. The V gene's germline CDR1 is SGHTA and CDR2 FQGNSA. V lost 5 bases, J lost 4 bases, and 6 bases stayed unmatched. This CDR3 is 14 amino acids long. DNA of the CDR3: TGTGCCAGCAGCCAGGGCGGGGGGCGAGAGACCCAGTACTTC. It encodes CASSQGGGRETQYF.

The table lists this clonotype with many counts. This rearrangement joins TRBV5-6 to TRBJ1-1; no firm D call. This CDR3 contains 12 residues. Trimming pared 0 bases from V and 6 bases from J, leaving 6 bases between. The germline V gene encodes CDR1 SGHDT and CDR2 YYEEEE. The CDR3 sequence: CASSLEWAEAFF. CDR3 in DNA: TGTGCCAGCAGCTTGGAGTGGGCTGAAGCTTTCTTT.

This clonotype has just one count. The chain recombines TRBV7-9 with TRBJ1-4, with no clear D. V shed 3 bases and J shed 5 bases, with 13 bases lying between them. There are 15 residues in the CDR3. Germline V gene data show CDR1 as SEHNR and CDR2 as FQNEAQ (reference sequence). CDR3 nucleotide sequence: TGTGCCAGCAGCTTTCTTGGGGAGGAAAATGAAAAACTGTTTTTT. Protein sequence: CASSFLGEENEKLFF.

This chain links TRBV21-1 with TRBJ2-1; the table's D call of TRBD2 was not tested on the DNA. TRBV21-1 is termed a pseudogene. CDR3 length: 16 amino acids. Here the CDR3 DNA reads TGTGCCAGCAGCAAAGAGGGACTAGCGGGAGGCAATGAGCAGTTCTTC. Protein sequence: CASSKEGLAGGNEQFF.

This clonotype was found a few times. The V gene is TRBV5-1, the J gene TRBJ2-2; D is unresolved. The germline gives CDR1 SGHRS, CDR2 YFSETQ. Trimming took 0 bases from V and 6 from J, leaving 18 bases between them. The CDR3 consists of 17 residues. The CDR3 DNA reads as TGCGCCAGCAGCTTGGCCGCAGTCCGACTTGAGGCCGGGGAGCTGTTTTTT. Encoded protein: CASSLAAVRLEAGELFF.

The chain has TRBV28 and TRBJ1-4; the match to TRBD1 covers 9 bases. The V gene's germline CDR1 is MDHEN and CDR2 SYDVKM. V was clipped by 10 bases and J by 5 bases; unmatched bases: 8. The CDR3 loop spans 14 amino acids. CDR3 region: CAIKDGTGNEKLFF. CDR3 nucleotide sequence: TGTGCCATCAAAGACGGGACAGGGAATGAAAAACTGTTTTTT.

The rearrangement joins TRBV3-1 to TRBJ2-6; TRBD1 is a possible D gene (6 bases). The CDR3 has 17 amino acids. Germline assignment: CDR1 LGHDT and CDR2 YNNKEL (reference sequence). The ends were cut back, 0 bases at V and 2 bases at J, with 11 bases in the middle. The CDR3 protein is CASSQDLGATGANVLTF. The CDR3, as DNA: TGTGCCAGCAGCCAAGATCTGGGGGCGACTGGGGCCAACGTCCTGACTTTC.

There are a few counts of this clonotype. V gene TRBV11-2 combines with J gene TRBJ2-2, with D tentatively TRBD1 or TRBD2 (5 bases each). This CDR3 has 15 amino acids. Germline V gene sequence: CDR1 SGHAT, CDR2 FQNNGV. Trimming took off 0 bases at V and 13 bases at J, with 18 bases between the two ends. The CDR3 region has the DNA TGTGCCAGCAGCTTAGAGGGACCCCAACTGTCTGGGCTGTTTTTT. Its translation: CASSLEGPQLSGLFF.

This clonotype has a count of ten or more. The chain combines TRBV5-1 with TRBJ2-7; D not certain. The CDR3 runs to 13 residues. The germline CDR1 and CDR2 sequences are SGHRS and YFSETQ. Trimming took off 1 base at V and 7 bases at J, with 12 bases between the two ends. The CDR3 spells CASSLSRPHEQYF. In nucleotides, the CDR3 is TGCGCCAGCAGCTTGTCGAGGCCCCATGAGCAGTACTTC.

There are a few counts of this clonotype. This chain joins TRBV19 and TRBJ1-1, with D possibly being TRBD1 (6 bases). Trimming left V 6 bases short and J 1 base short, with 15 bases between. The CDR3 is 15 amino acids. The germline V gene encodes CDR1 LNHDA and CDR2 SQIVND (reference sequence). As DNA, the CDR3 is TGTGCCAGTAGAAAGGATTGGGGACAGAACACTGAAGCTTTCTTT. Translated: CASRKDWGQNTEAFF.

This clonotype came up many times. The gene calls are TRBV12-3 or TRBV12-4 and TRBJ2-7; D is unresolved. V was clipped by 4 bases and J by 0 bases, with 7 bases between them. The CDR3 has 13 residues. The CDR3 protein is CASSYISSYEQYF. The CDR3 coding sequence is TGTGCCAGCAGTTACATAAGCTCCTACGAGCAGTACTTC.

Ten or more counts support this clonotype. The J gene is TRBJ2-1, the V gene TRBV20-1; 9 nucleotides agree with TRBD2. V gave up 5 bases and J gave up 4 bases; unmatched junction bases: 6. Germline-derived CDR1 and CDR2 are DFQATT and SNEGSKA (reference sequence). The CDR3 consists of 14 residues. CDR3 loop: CSASRTSEYNEQFF. CDR3 nucleotide sequence: TGCAGTGCTTCCCGGACTAGCGAGTACAATGAGCAGTTCTTC.